The 26 T cell receptor beta chains presented below share a single source sample, sequenced in a study of T-cell reconstitution after alpha-beta-depleted transplantation in children (dated by TCRdb to between 2015 and 2016). Library preparation used PCR. Instrument on record: Illumina HiSeq 2500. TCR libraries were prepared with molecular barcoding, using unique molecular identifiers to normalize TCRbeta repertoire quantification. In TCRdb, the public reads were trimmed at Q25 with fastp and aligned with MiXCR, with productive beta chains retained. Each entry merges the rows of one CDR3 protein and shows their most common DNA and genes. Counted in this sample were just under 550,000 distinct CDR3 sequences; about a sixth of them appeared once. 3.3% of the sample belongs to the ten largest clones. The sample consisted of PBMCs from the stem cell graft donor, taken from the stem cell graft. These receptors all stem from a human donor who donated a stem cell graft to a child with acute lymphoblastic leukemia.

The sample holds a few counts of this clonotype. The rearrangement uses TRBV5-1 and TRBJ2-6; TRBD1 matches 7 bases. Germline V gene lookup returns CDR1 SGHRS and CDR2 YFSETQ. With V trimmed by 3 bases and J by 4 bases, 7 bases remained unmatched. The CDR3 sequence is 16 residues long. The CDR3 nucleotides read TGCGCCAGCAGCTCCTACAGGGGCTCCGGGGCCAACGTCCTGACTTTC. Protein sequence: CASSSYRGSGANVLTF. Supplemented by reference TRBV5-1 and TRBJ2-6, the full variable domain reads KAGVTQTPRYLIKTRGQQVTLSCSPISGHRSVSWYQQTPGQGLQFLFEYFSETQRNKGNFPGRFSGRQFSNSRSEMNVSTLELGDSALYLCASSSYRGSGANVLTFGAGSRLTVL.

The V gene is TRBV7-3, the J gene TRBJ2-2, with 11 bases aligning to TRBD2. The CDR3 is 15 amino acids. Trimming cost V 5 bases and J 5 bases; bases outside gene matches: 4. Germline-derived CDR1 and CDR2 are SGHTA and FQGTGA. The CDR3 DNA sequence: TGTGCCAGCAGCCGGGGACTAGCGGTAACCGGGGAGCTGTTTTTT. This sequence encodes CASSRGLAVTGELFF.

V is TRBV30 and J is TRBJ2-5; 7 positions agree with TRBD2. V was pared by 5 bases and J by 1 base, with 4 bases of the junction left unmatched. Germline V gene sequence: CDR1 GTSNPN, CDR2 SVGIG (reference sequence). The CDR3 consists of 13 residues. This CDR3 reads CAWRQRGQETQYF. CDR3 nucleotide sequence: TGTGCCTGGCGTCAGCGGGGCCAAGAGACCCAGTACTTC. The full variable domain, its missing parts supplied by reference TRBV30 and TRBJ2-5, is SQTIHQWPATLVQPVGSPLSLECTVEGTSNPNLYWYRQAAGRGLQLLFYSVGIGQISSEVPQNLSASRPQDRQFILSSKKLLLSDSGFYLCAWRQRGQETQYFGPGTRLLVL.

This clonotype showed up just a few times. CDR3 amino acids: CSANNFGQAFQETQYF. In DNA form, the CDR3 reads TGCAGTGCTAATAATTTTGGACAGGCATTCCAAGAGACCCAGTACTTC. This chain links TRBV20-1 with TRBJ2-5; TRBD1 agrees at 7 bases. The CDR3 consists of 16 residues. CDR1 and CDR2 (germline): DFQATT, SNEGSKA (reference sequence). V shed 4 bases, J shed 1 base, and the junction held 12 bases outside the gene matches.

This clonotype has more than one count but fewer than ten. This chain links TRBV7-9 with TRBJ2-5, with TRBD1 matching over 10 bases. Per germline, CDR1 SEHNR and CDR2 FQNEAQ (reference sequence). V lost 7 bases, J lost 5 bases, and 16 bases stayed unmatched. The CDR3 consists of 17 residues. The CDR3 reads CASISPRGQGKHETQYF. The CDR3 DNA is TGTGCCAGCATTTCTCCTAGGGGACAGGGGAAGCATGAGACCCAGTACTTC. Variable domain in full (rest from reference TRBV7-9 and TRBJ2-5): DTGVSQNPRHKITKRGQNVTFRCDPISEHNRLYWYRQTLGQGPEFLTYFQNEAQLEKSRLLSDRFSAERPKGSFSTLEIQRTEQGDSAMYLCASISPRGQGKHETQYFGPGTRLLVL.

This clonotype was observed many times. The chain employs TRBV7-9 and TRBJ2-5; the D is unclear. The CDR3 is made up of 11 amino acids. V lost 6 bases, J lost 5 bases, and 7 bases lay in between. Germline assignment: CDR1 SEHNR and CDR2 FQNEAQ (reference sequence). CDR3 bases: TGTGCCAGCAGTCCCCGGGAGACCCAGTACTTC. This translates into CASSPRETQYF.

This clonotype has more than one count but fewer than ten. The chain uses TRBV12-3 or TRBV12-4 and TRBJ2-2, with D tentatively TRBD2 (5 bases). V lost 7 bases and J lost 6, with 12 bases in between. The length of the CDR3 is 13 residues. The CDR3 bases are TGTGCCAGCAAGGGAGACCGGGCCGGGGAGCTGTTTTTT. It is translated as CASKGDRAGELFF.

The CDR3: CASSLGLGSGANVLTF. The CDR3 DNA reads TGTGCCAGCAGCTTAGGTTTGGGTTCTGGGGCCAACGTCCTGACTTTC. The chain carries TRBV7-9 and TRBJ2-6; D ambiguous. The germline V gene encodes CDR1 SEHNR and CDR2 FQNEAQ (reference sequence). The V end lost 1 base, the J end lost 1 base, and 8 bases lay between the germline ends. The CDR3 consists of 16 residues.

This clonotype was found many times. This chain uses TRBV15 with TRBJ1-1; no clear D. V lost 5 bases and J lost 4, with 11 bases in between. The CDR3 is 13 residues long. The germline V gene encodes CDR1 LNHNV and CDR2 YYDKDF (reference sequence). This CDR3 reads CATSGEKTTEAFF. The DNA for the CDR3 is TGTGCCACCAGCGGTGAGAAGACCACTGAAGCTTTCTTT.

V and J are TRBV12-3 or TRBV12-4 and TRBJ1-2; D gene unclear. The CDR3 covers 13 residues. Trimming left V 8 bases short and J 1 base short, with 11 bases between. CDR3 loop: CASLDILNYGYTF. The CDR3 DNA is TGTGCCAGCTTAGACATACTTAACTATGGCTACACCTTC.

This clonotype was seen ten or more times. The V gene is TRBV27, the J gene TRBJ2-1; D possibly corresponds to TRBD1 (6 bases). Trimming stripped 2 bases from V and 0 bases from J, with 11 bases between. The CDR3 covers 16 residues. CDR1 and CDR2 (germline): MNHEY, SMNVEV (reference sequence). CDR3 protein: CASSLAQGISYNEQFF. The CDR3 nucleotides read TGTGCCAGCAGTTTAGCCCAGGGGATCTCCTACAATGAGCAGTTCTTC.

This clonotype came up a few times. The V and J genes are TRBV5-1 and TRBJ2-2, with TRBD2 matching 9 bases. V dropped 5 bases and J dropped 3; count of bases not matched to a gene: 11. Germline loops: CDR1 SGHRS, CDR2 YFSETQ. This CDR3 is 17 amino acids long. The CDR3 DNA follows: TGCGCCAGCAGATTTGCGCGGGAGGGCGTTTACACCGGGGAGCTGTTTTTT. This encodes CASRFAREGVYTGELFF.

This clonotype was seen more than once but under ten times. The chain couples TRBV3-1 to TRBJ2-3, with 9 bases aligning to TRBD1. With 3 bases clipped from V and 0 bases from J, the junction kept 7 bases outside the gene matches. This CDR3 has 17 amino acids. Germline CDR1 is LGHDT and CDR2 is YNNKEL (reference sequence). The CDR3 sequence: CASSHGTGFLSTDTQYF. The CDR3 DNA sequence: TGTGCCAGCAGCCACGGGACAGGGTTTCTCAGCACAGATACGCAGTATTTT.

This clonotype was found a few times. This chain joins TRBV4-1 and TRBJ2-3; D is unclear. This CDR3 has 15 amino acids. Trimming left V 4 bases short and J 1 base short, with 12 bases between. CDR1 and CDR2 (germline): MGHRA, YSYEKL. CDR3 protein: CASSPPPGRTDTQYF. As DNA, the CDR3 is TGCGCCAGCAGCCCACCCCCCGGACGCACAGATACGCAGTATTTT.

This clonotype was counted a few times. The chain carries TRBV4-2 and TRBJ2-7, with D uncertain. V lost 5 bases to trimming and J lost 2 bases, with 16 bases between them. The CDR3 has 15 amino acids. Per germline, CDR1 LGHNA and CDR2 YNFKEQ. The CDR3 is CASSSAAGFPYEQYF. The CDR3, as DNA: TGTGCCAGCAGCTCAGCCGCAGGTTTCCCCTACGAGCAGTACTTC.

The chain joins TRBV19 to TRBJ2-7, with TRBD1 identical over 8 bases. V lost 5 bases and J lost 5; bases outside the gene matches: 11. Germline CDR1 LNHDA, CDR2 SQIVND (reference sequence). The CDR3 is 15 amino acids. The CDR3 reads CASSWGTGGSHEQYF. The CDR3 DNA reads as TGTGCCAGTAGTTGGGGGACAGGAGGTTCCCACGAGCAGTACTTC.

This clonotype was counted at least ten times. This chain links TRBV11-2 with TRBJ2-7; 8 bases fit TRBD1. Germline CDR1 and CDR2: SGHAT and FQNNGV. V was pared by 3 bases and J by 3 bases, with 1 base of the junction left unmatched. The CDR3 runs to 13 residues. CDR3 in DNA: TGTGCCAGCAGCTTGGACAGGGACTACGAGCAGTACTTC. It translates to CASSLDRDYEQYF. Looking up the rest from reference TRBV11-2 and TRBJ2-7 gives the full variable domain: EAGVAQSPRYKIIEKRQSVAFWCNPISGHATLYWYQQILGQGPKLLIQFQNNGVVDDSQLPKDRFSAERLKGVDSTLKIQPAKLEDSAVYLCASSLDRDYEQYFGPGTRLTVT.

This clonotype turned up a few times. V gene TRBV10-3 combines with J gene TRBJ1-6; D is unclear. CDR1 ENHRY and CDR2 SYGVKD come from the germline V gene. Trimming left V 6 bases short and J 9 bases short, with 18 bases between. The CDR3 length is 15 residues. DNA for the CDR3: TGTGCCATCAGACTTTCCGGGTCCAGCGGTTCACCCCTCCACTTT. Encoded protein: CAIRLSGSSGSPLHF.

This clonotype was observed a few times. The gene calls are TRBV7-9 and TRBJ2-7, with D perhaps matching TRBD1 (6 bases). This CDR3 has 17 amino acids. The V gene lost 4 bases and the J gene lost 1 base, with 20 bases spanning the gap. Germline V gene sequence: CDR1 SEHNR, CDR2 FQNEAQ (reference sequence). The CDR3 spells CASSSARQGWVSYEQYF. The CDR3 DNA follows: TGTGCCAGCAGCTCTGCGAGGCAGGGGTGGGTTTCCTACGAGCAGTACTTC.

V is TRBV7-8 and J is TRBJ2-5, with 8 bases matching TRBD1. J lost 9 bases, V lost 3 bases, and 6 bases had no gene match. This CDR3 comprises 13 residues. From germline, CDR1 is SGHVS and CDR2 FQNEAQ. The CDR3 protein is CASSFDRGGPQYF. The CDR3 DNA sequence: TGTGCCAGCAGCTTCGACAGGGGAGGTCCCCAGTACTTC.

This chain connects TRBV27 to TRBJ2-2; 9 bases match TRBD1. CDR1 MNHEY and CDR2 SMNVEV come from the germline V gene (reference sequence). With 5 bases clipped from V and 7 bases from J, the junction kept 5 bases outside the gene matches. The CDR3 spans 14 residues. This CDR3 reads CASSLTGGDGELFF. CDR3 nucleotides: TGTGCCAGCAGTCTCACAGGGGGCGACGGGGAGCTGTTTTTT.

This clonotype was picked up a small number of times. This CDR3 reads CSARGRITDTQYF. The DNA for the CDR3 is TGCAGTGCTAGGGGGAGGATTACAGATACGCAGTATTTT. The V call is TRBV20-1, the J call TRBJ2-3; D may be TRBD2 (6 bases). This CDR3 contains 13 residues. V was shortened by 3 bases and J by 3 bases, with 10 bases between the two germline ends. Germline CDR1 and CDR2: DFQATT and SNEGSKA (reference sequence).

The V gene is TRBV6-5, the J gene TRBJ1-3, with no clear D. CDR1 and CDR2 from the germline V gene are MNHEY and SVGAGI. The CDR3 has 16 residues. V was cut by 0 bases and J by 0 bases, with 9 bases left in between. CDR3 bases: TGTGCCAGCAGTTACTCTGAGGCTAGCTCTGGAAACACCATATATTTT. Translation: CASSYSEASSGNTIYF.

This clonotype was counted between two and nine times. The J gene is TRBJ1-2, the V gene TRBV5-1, with 7 bases identical to TRBD1. V lost 4 bases to trimming and J lost 7 bases; unmatched junction nucleotides: 7. The CDR3 spans 13 residues. Per the germline V gene, CDR1 is SGHRS and CDR2 is YFSETQ. For the CDR3, the DNA is TGCGCCAGCAGCGCACCGACAGGGATTGGCTACACCTTC. Its protein is CASSAPTGIGYTF.

The chain links TRBV5-1 to TRBJ2-2; D ambiguous. The V gene's germline CDR1 is SGHRS and CDR2 YFSETQ. The CDR3 spans 14 residues. V was trimmed by 4 bases and J by 2 bases, leaving 9 bases between them. As DNA, the CDR3 is TGCGCCAGCAGCCCACCCCCAAACACCGGGGAGCTGTTTTTT. Translating it yields CASSPPPNTGELFF.

This clonotype has just a few counts. This chain connects TRBV29-1 to TRBJ2-2, with D hard to call. CDR3 size: 11 residues. Per the germline V gene, CDR1 is SQVTM and CDR2 is ANQGSEA. The V gene lost 5 bases and the J gene lost 6 bases, with 7 bases spanning the gap. The CDR3 loop reads CSVHQAGELFF. The CDR3 nucleotides read TGCAGCGTTCATCAAGCCGGGGAGCTGTTTTTT.